This is a list of T cell receptor beta chains from one sample in a study of cytomegalovirus exposure and HLA in healthy donors. The protocol was immunoSEQ multiplex PCR, while the TCRdb copy is restricted to in-frame clones and leaves out a portion. Of 120,000 or so clones listed, about 74% were seen once; the top ten hold 5.5% to 7.5%. The sample was PBMCs. All receptors come from a woman aged 45 to 65 in good health and CMV-seropositive. Each CDR3 is given with its conserved first and last residue. D genes are given only for firm matches. Size tells how often a clone was seen (once, few, many) or the class of an expanded clone, and some rows leave it out.

abundance: .; v_gene: TRBV5-4; d_gene: .; j_gene: TRBJ2-7; CDR3nt: TGTGCCAGCGGACTACCCAAGACAGGGAACTACGAGCAGTACTTC; CDR3aa: CASGLPKTGNYEQYF
abundance: .; v_gene: TRBV5-4; d_gene: .; j_gene: TRBJ2-7; CDR3nt: TGTGCCAGCAGCACCGGATTGGGGGGTTGGTACGAGCAGTACTTC; CDR3aa: CASSTGLGGWYEQYF
abundance: .; v_gene: TRBV5-6; d_gene: .; j_gene: TRBJ1-2; CDR3nt: TGTGCCAGCAGCTTGCGGGACTATGGCTACACCTTC; CDR3aa: CASSLRDYGYTF
abundance: .; v_gene: TRBV7-2; d_gene: .; j_gene: TRBJ2-1; CDR3nt: TGTGCCAGCAGCGCCGACTACTACAATGAGCAGTTCTTC; CDR3aa: CASSADYYNEQFF
abundance: .; v_gene: TRBV13; d_gene: TRBD1; j_gene: TRBJ2-7; CDR3nt: TGTCCCAGCAGCTTACCCGGGACAGGTTCCTACGAGCAGTACTTC; CDR3aa: CPSSLPGTGSYEQYF
abundance: .; v_gene: TRBV11-3; d_gene: TRBD1; j_gene: TRBJ1-1; CDR3nt: TGTGCCAGCAGCTCCGGGACAGGGGACACTGAAGCTTTCTTT; CDR3aa: CASSSGTGDTEAFF
abundance: .; v_gene: TRBV2; d_gene: TRBD2; j_gene: TRBJ2-5; CDR3nt: TGTGCCAGCAACCCCGTAGCGGGGGGACAAGAGACCCAGTACTTC; CDR3aa: CASNPVAGGQETQYF
abundance: .; v_gene: TRBV4-2; d_gene: .; j_gene: TRBJ1-1; CDR3nt: TGTGCCAGCAGCCAAGTGGGGCAGGGGCCAGGAGCTTTCTTT; CDR3aa: CASSQVGQGPGAFF
abundance: few; v_gene: TRBV6-5; d_gene: .; j_gene: TRBJ1-6; CDR3nt: TGTGCCAGCAGGGGCAGGGGCAATTCACCCCTCCACTTT; CDR3aa: CASRGRGNSPLHF
abundance: .; v_gene: TRBV25-1; d_gene: .; j_gene: TRBJ1-2; CDR3nt: TGTGCCAGCAGTGCGGGGGAGGATGGCTACACCTTC; CDR3aa: CASSAGEDGYTF
abundance: once; v_gene: TRBV27; d_gene: .; j_gene: TRBJ1-2; CDR3nt: TGTGCCAGCCGCCCCTCATCCAGGGAAGGCTACACCTTC; CDR3aa: CASRPSSREGYTF
abundance: once; v_gene: TRBV29-1; d_gene: .; j_gene: TRBJ1-2; CDR3nt: TGCAGCGTTGAATTCGGGGGAGTTGTACCTTTGGGCTACACCTTC; CDR3aa: CSVEFGGVVPLGYTF
abundance: .; v_gene: TRBV10-2; d_gene: TRBD2; j_gene: TRBJ2-5; CDR3nt: TGCGCCAGCAGTATTAGCGGGCTGACCCAAGAGACCCAGTACTTC; CDR3aa: CASSISGLTQETQYF
abundance: .; v_gene: TRBV29-1; d_gene: TRBD2; j_gene: TRBJ2-2; CDR3nt: TGCGCGGGGGGGGAAGGTAACACCGGGGAGCTGTTTTTT; CDR3aa: CAGGEGNTGELFF
abundance: few; v_gene: TRBV6-6; d_gene: .; j_gene: TRBJ2-1; CDR3nt: TGTGCCAGCAGTCCCCGCTCTACCGGCGGGAATGAGCAGTTCTTC; CDR3aa: CASSPRSTGGNEQFF
abundance: few; v_gene: TRBV6-6; d_gene: .; j_gene: TRBJ2-6; CDR3nt: TGTGCCAGCACTCCCATGGGCGGGGCCAACGTCCTGACTTTC; CDR3aa: CASTPMGGANVLTF
abundance: .; v_gene: TRBV11-2; d_gene: TRBD2; j_gene: TRBJ2-1; CDR3nt: TGTGCCAGCAGCGGTAGACTAGCGGGGGGGAAGAATGAGCAGTTCTTC; CDR3aa: CASSGRLAGGKNEQFF
abundance: .; v_gene: TRBV4-2; d_gene: TRBD2; j_gene: TRBJ2-3; CDR3nt: TGTGCCAGCAGCCAAACTAGCGCCCGTGTCTTCCATACGCAGTATTTT; CDR3aa: CASSQTSARVFHTQYF
abundance: .; v_gene: TRBV18; d_gene: .; j_gene: TRBJ1-1; CDR3nt: TGTGCCAGCTCACGGGCCGGCACTGAAGCTTTCTTT; CDR3aa: CASSRAGTEAFF
abundance: .; v_gene: TRBV2; d_gene: .; j_gene: TRBJ1-5; CDR3nt: TGTGCCAGCAGTGGGGAGAATGATCAGCCCCAGCATTTT; CDR3aa: CASSGENDQPQHF
abundance: .; v_gene: TRBV23-1; d_gene: TRBD2; j_gene: TRBJ2-5; CDR3nt: TGCGCCAGCGGGCGGCGGGGGGGCCCCCAAGAGACCCAGTACTTC; CDR3aa: CASGRRGGPQETQYF
abundance: .; v_gene: TRBV11-3; d_gene: .; j_gene: TRBJ1-1; CDR3nt: TGTGCCAGCAGCGCTGGGGGGAGGGGGATGAGGACTGAAGCTTTCTTT; CDR3aa: CASSAGGRGMRTEAFF
abundance: .; v_gene: TRBV6-1; d_gene: .; j_gene: TRBJ2-7; CDR3nt: TGTGCCAGCAGTGAGAAAAGCATCGGCGAGCAGTACTTC; CDR3aa: CASSEKSIGEQYF
abundance: once; v_gene: TRBV7-9; d_gene: .; j_gene: TRBJ1-2; CDR3nt: TGTTCCAGCAGCTTAGGAGGGAATGGCTACACCTTC; CDR3aa: CSSSLGGNGYTF
abundance: .; v_gene: TRBV6-6; d_gene: .; j_gene: TRBJ2-7; CDR3nt: TGTGCCAGAAGAAGGGCGGGCGAGCAGTACTTC; CDR3aa: CARRRAGEQYF
abundance: .; v_gene: TRBV15; d_gene: .; j_gene: TRBJ2-3; CDR3nt: TGTGCCACCAGTCGAGGGACAGATACGCAGTATTTT; CDR3aa: CATSRGTDTQYF
abundance: .; v_gene: TRBV5-1; d_gene: .; j_gene: TRBJ2-3; CDR3nt: TGCGCCAGCAGCTCAACAGGGTCTAGCACAGATACGCAGTATTTT; CDR3aa: CASSSTGSSTDTQYF
abundance: .; v_gene: TRBV7-2; d_gene: .; j_gene: TRBJ2-1; CDR3nt: TGTTCCAGCAGCTTATCTAGCGAGATTTACAATGAGCAGTTCTTC; CDR3aa: CSSSLSSEIYNEQFF
abundance: .; v_gene: TRBV6-6; d_gene: .; j_gene: TRBJ2-3; CDR3nt: TGTGCCAGCAGTGAGCAGGGTTCGGATACGCAGTATTTT; CDR3aa: CASSEQGSDTQYF
abundance: once; v_gene: TRBV27; d_gene: .; j_gene: TRBJ2-7; CDR3nt: TGTGCCAGCAGTTTGGGCTACCGTTACGAGCAGTACTTC; CDR3aa: CASSLGYRYEQYF
abundance: few; v_gene: TRBV15; d_gene: TRBD1; j_gene: TRBJ1-2; CDR3nt: TGTGCCACCAGCAGAGGTGGACAGGGGGCCCACTACTATGGCTACACCTTC; CDR3aa: CATSRGGQGAHYYGYTF
abundance: .; v_gene: TRBV7-6; d_gene: TRBD2; j_gene: TRBJ2-5; CDR3nt: TGTGCCAGCAGCCAGGGTCCTGGACTAGCGGAACAAGAGACCCAGTACTTC; CDR3aa: CASSQGPGLAEQETQYF
abundance: .; v_gene: TRBV21-1; d_gene: .; j_gene: TRBJ1-1; CDR3nt: TGTGCCAGCACCGGACAGGGAATGGTCACTGAAGCTTTCTTT; CDR3aa: CASTGQGMVTEAFF
abundance: .; v_gene: TRBV7-2; d_gene: .; j_gene: TRBJ1-4; CDR3nt: TGTGCCAGCAGCTTAGTGACCTGGGGCGGTCTCAATAATGAAAAACTGTTTTTT; CDR3aa: CASSLVTWGGLNNEKLFF
abundance: .; v_gene: TRBV7-8; d_gene: .; j_gene: TRBJ1-3; CDR3nt: TGTGCCAGCAGCTCCCGAGGAACTGGAAACACCATATATTTT; CDR3aa: CASSSRGTGNTIYF
abundance: .; v_gene: TRBV18; d_gene: TRBD1; j_gene: TRBJ2-5; CDR3nt: TGTGCCAGCTCACAGGGACAGAGACAAGAGACCCAGTACTTC; CDR3aa: CASSQGQRQETQYF
abundance: .; v_gene: TRBV2; d_gene: .; j_gene: TRBJ1-3; CDR3nt: TGTGCCAGCAGATCGGAAGGGGGGGGCTGGAGAAACACCATATATTTT; CDR3aa: CASRSEGGGWRNTIYF
abundance: .; v_gene: TRBV5-6; d_gene: TRBD1; j_gene: TRBJ1-3; CDR3nt: TGTGCCAGCAGCTTGGGGACAGGCGCCTCTGGAAACACCATATATTTT; CDR3aa: CASSLGTGASGNTIYF
abundance: .; v_gene: TRBV5-1; d_gene: TRBD2; j_gene: TRBJ2-5; CDR3nt: TGCGCCAGCAGCTTGAGAACGACTAGCGGTCAAGAGACCCAGTACTTC; CDR3aa: CASSLRTTSGQETQYF
abundance: .; v_gene: TRBV30; d_gene: .; j_gene: TRBJ1-5; CDR3nt: TGTGCCTGGGGGAGGGGGGATGATCAGCCCCAGCATTTT; CDR3aa: CAWGRGDDQPQHF